This T cell receptor beta chain was recorded in a study of blood T cells in healthy people across ages (dated by TCRdb to the mid-2010s). Some background on the complete study: In model experiments, roughly one uniquely barcoded TCR beta cDNA molecule per two T cells was captured by template switching. The donors were split into four age groups: young (average 16 years), middle-aged (roughly 42), aged (about 56) and long-lived (over 80). To track age-related changes in TCR beta repertoire diversity, the study relied on deep sequencing normalized with unique cDNA molecular identifiers. Two additional independent replicas of 1 million unique cDNA reads from the same blood draw were analyzed for two donors (one aged 18 to 30 and one aged 80 or older).

The protocol used for the library was 5' RACE. The reads were generated on an Illumina HiSeq 2500. A second PCR of about 7 to 12 cycles was run with a J-beta primer mix and a sample-barcoded 5' primer. A template-switch 5' adaptor carrying 12 random nucleotides introduced a unique molecular identifier onto each TCR beta cDNA molecule. At least 2.5 million CDR3-containing paired-end reads were obtained from each sample. All of the RNA was converted into first-strand cDNA using the Mint cDNA synthesis kit, with a TRBC-specific oligonucleotide serving as the primer. All cDNA was treated with uracil-DNA glycosylase and then went through a first 18-cycle PCR with the universal primers M1SS and BC2_uni_R. In the authors' own workflow: Each sample was normalized by randomly selecting 1 million high-quality reads, each carrying a distinct molecular identifier. Reads with shared molecular identifiers were discarded instead of being binned into consensus sequences. MiTCR, run with a Q25 quality threshold and the strictest error-elimination algorithm, handled CDR3 identification, clonotype clustering and error correction. A nonparametric unseen species model using Euler transformation provided a lower-bound estimate of total TCR beta diversity. In TCRdb, the public reads were trimmed at Q25 with fastp and aligned with MiXCR, with productive beta chains retained. Every distinct CDR3 protein forms one entry, paired with its most common genes and DNA. The V and J calls were not made by the authors but by TCRdb's processing. The sample table holds around 1,000,000 distinct CDR3 sequences, of which around 27% were seen once. The ten largest clones capture about 0.69% of the sample.

What the work shows at the level of the full study, not this receptor alone: The long-lived group showed more naive CD4+ T cells, fewer expanded clones and increased TCR diversity than the aged group, suggesting age selection. There was a strong correlation between observed TCR beta diversity and the percentage of naive T cells measured by flow cytometry. Donor CMV infection status was unknown, potentially confounding age-related changes in expanded clonotypes. Estimates of total diversity based on one million sequenced T cells were regarded as lower bounds and as underestimates. As age increased, observed TCR beta diversity per million T cells dropped in a roughly linear way, and a significant reduction was already evident by age around 41. Bulk unsorted PBMC profiling prevented conclusive comparison of naive and antigen-experienced compartments.

V and J are trimmed by 3 bases and 2 bases, and the gene matches miss 5 bases of the junction. CDR1 and CDR2, per the germline V gene, are SGHRS and YFSETQ. The CDR3 measures 15 amino acids from cysteine to phenylalanine. Only the CDR3 portion is preserved as DNA: 45 bases, with reading frame beginning at the first base. Concerning this clonotype itself: Its binding antigen is unknown. Within one base of it there is no much larger clone, and no base qualities were kept.

Donors were 40 or so systemically healthy Caucasian individuals from Russia aged roughly 6 to 100 years. Each donor gave 8 to 10 milliliters of peripheral blood, collected into EDTA-treated Vacutainer tubes. PBMCs were isolated by Ficoll-Paque density-gradient centrifugation, with at least 6 million obtained per sample. Trizol reagent was used to extract total RNA from the PBMCs, yielding at least 5.5 micrograms per sample. For every donor, flow cytometry on a PBMC aliquot measured the percentage of naive CD45RAhigh/CD27high T cells. These records were also assigned to another study, of T cells of mothers and their children. According to the second study: The donors were nine systemically healthy Caucasian individuals, made up of three mothers and their six children. cDNA synthesis used all of the extracted RNA, with around 1.6 ug of RNA in each 15 ul reaction. In the second PCR, the M1S primer introduced both the sample barcodes and 2-4 random nucleotides. Each mother yielded over 8 million TCR beta CDR3 reads and each child roughly 2.9 million reads. TCR recombination output is similarly shaped by thymic selection in related and unrelated pairs, with a minor effect exerted by inherited differences. Normalized repertoire overlap was always slightly but never significantly higher in related than unrelated mother-child pairs. No persistent microchimeric T cell clones were found, with a detection sensitivity of 80 to 100 clones per million clonotypes. The study used deep NGS to compare TCR beta repertoires of mothers and children, seeking features distinguishing related mother-child pairs from unrelated individuals. On average, the children were about 10 +/- 4 years old, while the mothers were about 40 +/- 4 years old. Libraries were sequenced on Illumina HiSeq 2000 with 100+100 nt paired-end reads after adapter ligation with NEBNext reagents. To prevent cross-contamination, the mother and child libraries were prepared one month apart and sequenced in separate runs. For each donor, somewhere between roughly 500,000 and 2,300,000 distinct TCR beta clonotypes were identified. Naive TCR beta clonotypes were estimated from low-frequency clonotypes matched to each donor's FACS-determined naive share, without sorting.

The source is a girl aged 2 to 10 in good health. The chain joins TRBV5-1 to TRBJ2-5, and 9 junction bases match TRBD1. Material: blood. In nucleotides, the sequence is TGCGCCAGCAGCTCAACAGGGGGCTGGCAAGAGACCCAGTACTTC. This translates into CASSSTGGWQETQYF. Joined to the reference TRBV5-1 and TRBJ2-5 proteins, this CDR3 gives the full variable domain: KAGVTQTPRYLIKTRGQQVTLSCSPISGHRSVSWYQQTPGQGLQFLFEYFSETQRNKGNFPGRFSGRQFSNSRSEMNVSTLELGDSALYLCASSSTGGWQETQYFGPGTRLLVL.